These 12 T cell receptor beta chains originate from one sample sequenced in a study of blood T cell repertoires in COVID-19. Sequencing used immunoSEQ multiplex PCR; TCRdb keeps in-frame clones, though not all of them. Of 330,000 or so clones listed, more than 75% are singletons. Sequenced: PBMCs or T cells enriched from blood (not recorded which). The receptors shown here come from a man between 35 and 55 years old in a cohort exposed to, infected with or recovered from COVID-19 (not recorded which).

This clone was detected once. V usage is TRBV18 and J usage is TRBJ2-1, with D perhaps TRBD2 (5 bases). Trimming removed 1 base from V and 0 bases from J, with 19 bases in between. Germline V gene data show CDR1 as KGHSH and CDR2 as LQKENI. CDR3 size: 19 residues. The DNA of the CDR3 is TGTGCCAGCTCACCACGAACCCTCTCCCGAGCGGACTCCTACAATGAGCAGTTCTTC. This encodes CASSPRTLSRADSYNEQFF.

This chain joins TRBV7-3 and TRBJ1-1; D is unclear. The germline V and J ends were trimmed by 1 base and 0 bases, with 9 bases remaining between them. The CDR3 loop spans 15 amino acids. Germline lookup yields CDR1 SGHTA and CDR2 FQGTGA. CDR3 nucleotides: TGTGCCAGCAGCTTAAAGGCAGGCCTGAACACTGAAGCTTTCTTT. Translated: CASSLKAGLNTEAFF.

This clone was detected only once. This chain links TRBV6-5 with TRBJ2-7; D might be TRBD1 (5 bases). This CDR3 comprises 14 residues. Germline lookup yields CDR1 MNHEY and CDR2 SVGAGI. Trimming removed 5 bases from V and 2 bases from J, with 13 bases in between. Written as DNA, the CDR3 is TGTGCCAGCAGTAAACTCAGGGCTGCCTACGAGCAGTACTTC. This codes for CASSKLRAAYEQYF.

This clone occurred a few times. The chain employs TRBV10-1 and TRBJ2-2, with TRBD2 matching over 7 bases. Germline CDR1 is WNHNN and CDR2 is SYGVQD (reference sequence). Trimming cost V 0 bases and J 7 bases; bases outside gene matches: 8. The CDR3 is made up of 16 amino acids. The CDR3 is CASSESAGVTGGELFF. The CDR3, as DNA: TGCGCCAGCAGTGAGTCGGCGGGAGTAACCGGCGGGGAGCTGTTTTTT.

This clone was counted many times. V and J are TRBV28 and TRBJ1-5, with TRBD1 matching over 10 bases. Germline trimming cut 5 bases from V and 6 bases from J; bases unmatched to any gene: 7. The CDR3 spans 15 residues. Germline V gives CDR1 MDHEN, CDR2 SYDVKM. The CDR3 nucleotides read TGTGCCAGCAGTCCACGGACAGGGGGGGTTCAGCCCCAGCATTTT. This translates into CASSPRTGGVQPQHF.

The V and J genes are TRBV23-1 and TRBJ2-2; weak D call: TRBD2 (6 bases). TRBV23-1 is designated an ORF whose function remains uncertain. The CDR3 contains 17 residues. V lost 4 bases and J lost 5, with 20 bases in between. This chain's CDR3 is CASSPSGGGAPTGELFF. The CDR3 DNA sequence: TGCGCCAGCAGTCCCTCTGGAGGAGGGGCCCCTACCGGGGAGCTGTTTTTT.

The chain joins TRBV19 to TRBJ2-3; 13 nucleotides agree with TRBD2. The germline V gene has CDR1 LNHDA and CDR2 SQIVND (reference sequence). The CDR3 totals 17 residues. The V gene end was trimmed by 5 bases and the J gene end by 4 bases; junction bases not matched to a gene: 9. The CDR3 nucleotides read TGTGCCAGTAGTCCAGGACTAGCGGGAGTTTTGGCAGATACGCAGTATTTT. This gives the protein CASSPGLAGVLADTQYF. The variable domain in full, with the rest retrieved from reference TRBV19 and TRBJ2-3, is DGGITQSPKYLFRKEGQNVTLSCEQNLNHDAMYWYRQDPGQGLRLIYYSQIVNDFQKGDIAEGYSVSREKKESFPLTVTSAQKNPTAFYLCASSPGLAGVLADTQYFGPGTRLTVL.

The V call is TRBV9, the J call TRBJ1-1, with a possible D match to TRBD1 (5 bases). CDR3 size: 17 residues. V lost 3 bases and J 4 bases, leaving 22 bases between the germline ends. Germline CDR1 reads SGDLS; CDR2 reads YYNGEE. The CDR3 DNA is TGTGCCAGCAGCGCTCAGGGAGGGGTCCCTATTCTCACTGAAGCTTTCTTT. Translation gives CASSAQGGVPILTEAFF.

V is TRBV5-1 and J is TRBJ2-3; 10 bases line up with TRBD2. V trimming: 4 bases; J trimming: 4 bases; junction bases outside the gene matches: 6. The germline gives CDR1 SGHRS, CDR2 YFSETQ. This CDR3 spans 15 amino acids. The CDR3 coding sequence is TGCGCCAGCAGCAGATCTAGCGGGAGCGCAGATACGCAGTATTTT. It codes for CASSRSSGSADTQYF.

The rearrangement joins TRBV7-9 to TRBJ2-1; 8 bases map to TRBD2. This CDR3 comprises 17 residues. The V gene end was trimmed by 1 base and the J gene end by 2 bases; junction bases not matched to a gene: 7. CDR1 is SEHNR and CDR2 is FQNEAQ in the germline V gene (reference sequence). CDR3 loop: CASSLDGPRGAYNEQFF. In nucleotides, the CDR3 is TGTGCCAGCAGCTTAGACGGCCCGCGGGGGGCCTACAATGAGCAGTTCTTC.

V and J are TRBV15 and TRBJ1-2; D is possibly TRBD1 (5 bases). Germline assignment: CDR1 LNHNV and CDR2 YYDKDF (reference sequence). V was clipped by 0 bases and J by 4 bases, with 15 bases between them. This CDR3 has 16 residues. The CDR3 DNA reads TGTGCCACCAGCAGAGATGGTCAGGGCTACGGCTATGGCTACACCTTC. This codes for CATSRDGQGYGYGYTF. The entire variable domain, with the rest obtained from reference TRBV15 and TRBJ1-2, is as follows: DAMVIQNPRYQVTQFGKPVTLSCSQTLNHNVMYWYQQKSSQAPKLLFHYYDKDFNNEADTPDNFQSRRPNTSFCFLDIRSPGLGDTAMYLCATSRDGQGYGYGYTFGSGTRLTVV.

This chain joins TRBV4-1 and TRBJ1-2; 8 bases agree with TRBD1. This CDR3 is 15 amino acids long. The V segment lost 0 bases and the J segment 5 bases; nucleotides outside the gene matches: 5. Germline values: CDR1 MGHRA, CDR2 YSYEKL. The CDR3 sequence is CASSQDSGQGYGYTF. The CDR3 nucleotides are TGCGCCAGCAGCCAAGATAGTGGACAGGGTTATGGCTACACCTTC.